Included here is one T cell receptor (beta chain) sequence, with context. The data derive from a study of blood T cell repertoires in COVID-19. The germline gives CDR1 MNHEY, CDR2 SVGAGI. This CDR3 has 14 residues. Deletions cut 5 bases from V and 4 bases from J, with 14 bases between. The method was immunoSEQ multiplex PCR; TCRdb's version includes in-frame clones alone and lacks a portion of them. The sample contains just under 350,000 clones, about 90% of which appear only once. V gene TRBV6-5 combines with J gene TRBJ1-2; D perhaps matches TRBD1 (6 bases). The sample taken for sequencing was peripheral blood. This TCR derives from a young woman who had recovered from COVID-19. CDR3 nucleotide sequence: TGTGCCAGCAGTACACGGACAGCACTCTATGGCTACACCTTC. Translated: CASSTRTALYGYTF.